The rows below give T cell receptor beta chains drawn from one sample of a study of cytomegalovirus exposure and HLA in healthy donors. This table comes from immunoSEQ multiplex PCR, and its TCRdb copy is limited to in-frame clones, with some not included. The sample contains about 130,000 clones, under 85% of which appear only once. Sample: PBMCs. All receptors come from a woman between 35 and 50 years old in good health and CMV-seropositive. Both conserved end residues are part of each CDR3. D genes are given only for firm matches. Rows may omit the clone size; those that give it use once, few, many or a size class.

.	.	TRBV7-2	TRBJ2-1	CASSLGAPRYNEQFF	TGTGCCAGCAGCTTAGGGGCTCCTCGATACAATGAGCAGTTCTTC
.	.	TRBV30	TRBJ2-7	CAWSTVSGLGNEQYF	TGTGCCTGGAGTACCGTATCAGGGTTAGGTAACGAGCAGTACTTC
.	.	TRBV7-2	TRBJ1-3	CASSWTFGNTIYF	TGTGCCAGCAGCTGGACATTTGGAAACACCATATATTTT
TRBD2	few	TRBV6-1	TRBJ2-7	CASRKVAGPVYEQYF	TGTGCCAGCAGGAAGGTAGCGGGGCCCGTCTACGAGCAGTACTTC
.	.	TRBV10-3	TRBJ1-2	CAISEEHNYGYTF	TGTGCCATCAGTGAAGAACATAACTATGGCTACACCTTC
.	.	TRBV18	TRBJ2-7	CASSPQGAGGEQYF	TGTGCCAGCTCACCACAGGGGGCGGGAGGAGAGCAGTACTTC
.	.	TRBV18	TRBJ2-2	CASSRLGTREHGELFF	TGTGCCAGCTCACGGCTCGGGACAAGAGAACACGGGGAGCTGTTTTTT
.	few	TRBV7-3	TRBJ2-7	CASSLSPWVAREQYF	TGTGCCAGCAGCTTAAGCCCCTGGGTAGCAAGGGAGCAGTACTTC
.	.	TRBV19	TRBJ1-3	CASASVSGNTIYF	TGTGCCAGTGCGTCGGTATCTGGAAACACCATATATTTT
TRBD2	.	TRBV6-1	TRBJ2-7	CASRASGLAGAVQYF	TGTGCCAGCAGAGCCTCGGGACTAGCGGGAGCGGTGCAGTACTTC
.	.	TRBV5-1	TRBJ1-5	CASSSGEFGQPQHF	TGCGCCAGCAGCTCGGGGGAATTCGGTCAGCCCCAGCATTTT
.	.	TRBV23-1	TRBJ1-1	CASSQSYLRDAFF	TGCGCCAGCAGTCAATCGTACCTCAGGGATGCTTTCTTT
TRBD2	.	TRBV7-7	TRBJ2-1	CASSVASGGNNEQFF	TGTGCCAGCAGCGTCGCTAGCGGGGGCAACAATGAGCAGTTCTTC
.	.	TRBV19	TRBJ2-7	CASSISPDSSYEQYF	TGTGCCAGTAGTATTTCGCCGGACTCCTCCTACGAGCAGTACTTC
.	.	TRBV7-3	TRBJ2-1	CASSLQGPGRNEQFF	TGTGCCAGCAGCTTACAGGGTCCGGGTCGGAATGAGCAGTTCTTC
.	.	TRBV10-3	TRBJ1-1	CAISLDIGTEAFF	TGTGCCATCAGTCTGGACATCGGGACTGAAGCTTTCTTT
TRBD2	.	TRBV28	TRBJ2-1	CASSLPGTSPHEQFF	TGTGCCAGCAGTCTGCCCGGGACTAGCCCCCATGAGCAGTTCTTC
.	.	TRBV5-1	TRBJ2-5	CASSLKETQYF	TGCGCCAGCAGCCTTAAAGAGACCCAGTACTTC
.	.	TRBV29-1	TRBJ2-2	CSVVRASENTGELVF	TGCAGCGTTGTCAGGGCTAGCGAGAACACCGGGGAGCTGGTTTTT
.	.	TRBV29-1	TRBJ1-2	CSVEEGSGAFNYGYTF	TGCAGCGTTGAAGAGGGCTCAGGGGCCTTTAACTATGGCTACACCTTC
TRBD1	few	TRBV7-2	TRBJ2-3	CASSSGTAFRTDTQYF	TGTGCCAGCAGCTCCGGGACAGCGTTCCGAACAGATACGCAGTATTTT
.	.	TRBV30	TRBJ2-3	CACTPSRVDTQYF	TGTGCCTGCACACCCTCCAGGGTAGATACGCAGTATTTT
.	once	TRBV19	TRBJ2-2	CASGPTPPGELFF	TGTGCCAGTGGGCCTACCCCCCCCGGGGAGCTGTTTTTT
.	.	TRBV20-1	TRBJ2-7	CSALGDYEQYF	TGCAGTGCCCTAGGAGATTACGAGCAGTACTTC
TRBD1	.	TRBV7-9	TRBJ1-1	CASSLEDRVAFF	TGTGCCAGCAGCTTAGAGGACAGGGTAGCTTTCTTT
.	.	TRBV28	TRBJ1-5	CASSSSGPTGFNQPQHF	TGTGCCAGCAGTTCCTCGGGTCCCACAGGGTTTAATCAGCCCCAGCATTTT
.	once	TRBV30	TRBJ2-1	CAWSVRRRGEQFF	TGTGCCTGGAGTGTCCGGAGGAGAGGTGAGCAGTTCTTC
.	.	TRBV2	TRBJ1-1	CASSGQPNTEAFF	TGTGCCAGCAGTGGACAGCCGAACACTGAAGCTTTCTTT
.	.	TRBV2	TRBJ1-4	CASSETQGSEKLFF	TGTGCCAGCAGTGAAACACAGGGAAGTGAAAAACTGTTTTTT